These 27 T cell receptor beta chains were all obtained from the same sample, sequenced in a study of cytomegalovirus exposure and HLA in healthy donors. PCR was performed using 60 Vbeta and 13 Jbeta primers. The assay was immunoSEQ multiplex PCR, and TCRdb's table has in-frame clones only and misses some. Among about 67,000 clones, approximately 92% were seen once, and the ten largest hold around 10%. The sequenced material came from PBMCs. The receptors stem from a woman between 25 and 40 years old in good health and CMV-seropositive.

This chain uses TRBV29-1 with TRBJ2-2, with a possible D match to TRBD1 (6 bases). From germline, CDR1 is SQVTM and CDR2 ANQGSEA. Trimming stripped 7 bases from V and 0 bases from J, with 12 bases between. This CDR3 has 14 amino acids. The chain's CDR3 is CSARQVTNTGELFF. DNA for the CDR3: TGCAGCGCGAGACAGGTTACGAACACCGGGGAGCTGTTTTTT.

V is TRBV27 and J is TRBJ2-1, with 7 bases lining up with TRBD2. Germline assignment: CDR1 MNHEY and CDR2 SMNVEV (reference sequence). CDR3 length: 13 amino acids. With V trimmed by 4 bases and J by 7 bases, 4 bases remained unmatched. In DNA form, the CDR3 reads TGTGCCAGCAGTTCCGGGAGGAGGAATGAGCAGTTCTTC. Encoded protein: CASSSGRRNEQFF.

The chain couples TRBV2 to TRBJ2-5, with D possibly matching TRBD1 (6 bases). V shed 7 bases and J shed 5 bases, with 17 bases lying between them. Per the germline V gene, CDR1 is SNHLY and CDR2 is FYNNEI. The CDR3 is made up of 14 amino acids. CDR3 DNA sequence: TGTGCCAGCAAGTCAGGAACAGGGTGGGAGACCCAGTACTTC. The encoded protein is CASKSGTGWETQYF.

The chain is built from TRBV5-1 and TRBJ2-5; tentative D call: TRBD2 (6 bases). The V end was cut by 0 bases, the J end by 5 bases, with 17 bases between. The CDR3 has 16 residues. Germline assignment: CDR1 SGHRS and CDR2 YFSETQ. CDR3 bases: TGCGCCAGCAGCTTGGGACCGGAGGGAGATTACGAGACCCAGTACTTC. Its protein product is CASSLGPEGDYETQYF.

This clone is a singleton in its sample. This chain uses TRBV10-3 with TRBJ2-7; 9 bases are shared with TRBD1. V trimming: 9 bases; J trimming: 7 bases; junction bases outside the gene matches: 4. Germline V CDR1 and CDR2: ENHRY, SYGVKD. The CDR3 is made up of 11 amino acids. This chain's CDR3 is CAIRTGVEQYF. The CDR3 nucleotides are TGTGCCATTAGGACAGGGGTAGAGCAGTACTTC.

The V and J genes are TRBV19 and TRBJ2-1; 9 positions agree with TRBD2. Germline lookup yields CDR1 LNHDA and CDR2 SQIVND (reference sequence). This CDR3 contains 15 residues. With 5 bases clipped from V and 0 bases from J, the junction kept 2 bases outside the gene matches. CDR3 region: CASSDSGGSYNEQFF. The CDR3 bases are TGTGCCAGTAGTGATAGCGGGGGCTCCTACAATGAGCAGTTCTTC.

V gene TRBV6-5 combines with J gene TRBJ2-2, with TRBD2 identical over 8 bases. V shed 6 bases and J 7 bases; nucleotides not matched to a gene: 10. Germline assignment: CDR1 MNHEY and CDR2 SVGAGI. The CDR3 length is 15 residues. CDR3 in amino acids: CASRPPGLGIGELFF. Here the CDR3 DNA reads TGTGCCAGCAGACCCCCGGGACTAGGTATCGGGGAGCTGTTTTTT.

This clone is a singleton in its sample. The CDR3, as DNA: TGTGCCAGCAGTTTAGACAGGGGCATCGACGAGCAGTACTTC. Protein product: CASSLDRGIDEQYF. The rearrangement links TRBV27 to TRBJ2-7; 8 nucleotides match TRBD1. Per germline, CDR1 MNHEY and CDR2 SMNVEV (reference sequence). J gave up 5 bases and V 2 bases, and 5 bases lay outside the gene matches. The CDR3 sequence is 14 residues long.

About this clone itself: One end of the junction does not line up with germline, which may come from a read error. The same CDR3 arises from other DNA sequences in this sample as well. The chain combines TRBV12-5 with TRBJ1-1; 8 bases are a match to TRBD1. Germline V CDR1 and CDR2: LGHNT, FRNRAP. The CDR3 runs 18 residues. The CDR3 DNA follows: TGCGCTAGTGGTTTGGGAGACAGGGGAACGCCGTTGAACACTGAAGCTTTCTTT. It is translated as CASGLGDRGTPLNTEAFF.

This chain links TRBV18 with TRBJ1-1; D is unresolved. This CDR3 has 14 residues. Germline V lookup: CDR1 KGHSH, CDR2 LQKENI. V dropped 1 base and J dropped 1 base, with 7 bases sitting between them. The CDR3 protein is CASSPRSGNTEAFF. CDR3 sequence (DNA): TGTGCCAGCTCACCACGATCAGGGAACACTGAAGCTTTCTTT.

The chain carries TRBV7-3 and TRBJ2-2; 7 nucleotides align to TRBD2. J lost 6 bases, V lost 1 base, and 2 bases had no gene match. Germline V gene lookup returns CDR1 SGHTA and CDR2 FQGTGA. The CDR3 totals 14 residues. The CDR3 bases are TGTGCCAGCAGCTTAAGCGGGAGCGCCGGGGAGCTGTTTTTT. This encodes CASSLSGSAGELFF.

The chain uses TRBV7-9 and TRBJ2-7; possible D gene TRBD1, 6 bases. Germline V gives CDR1 SEHNR, CDR2 FQNEAQ (reference sequence). The CDR3 spans 14 residues. Trimming removed 5 bases from V and 4 bases from J, with 15 bases in between. CDR3 bases: TGTGCCAGCAGCCCTGACAGGTCCCGATACGAGCAGTACTTC. Translating gives CASSPDRSRYEQYF.

The chain has TRBV19 and TRBJ1-2; tentatively, D is TRBD1 (5 bases). CDR3 size: 17 residues. Germline loops: CDR1 LNHDA, CDR2 SQIVND (reference sequence). The ends were cut back, 7 bases at V and 1 base at J, with 22 bases in the middle. For the CDR3, the DNA is TGTGCCAGTACCCCGAGGAGGGGTTTGAGTTTTAACTATGGCTACACCTTC. It encodes CASTPRRGLSFNYGYTF.

This clone occurred once. The chain combines TRBV7-2 with TRBJ2-7; D may be TRBD2 (6 bases). Germline V gene sequence: CDR1 SGHTA, CDR2 FQGNSA. The V and J ends lost 5 bases and 6 bases respectively, with 20 bases between them. This CDR3 region has 15 residues. The CDR3 sequence: CASSRLGSTSSEQYF. The CDR3 nucleotides are TGTGCCAGCAGCCGATTGGGGTCGACTAGTTCCGAGCAGTACTTC.

The CDR3, as DNA: TGTGCCAGCTCACCCCTACCGACTTCTTCCTACGAGCAGTACTTC. This gives the protein CASSPLPTSSYEQYF. V is TRBV18 and J is TRBJ2-7; D unclear. CDR1 is KGHSH, CDR2 LQKENI, per germline. Trimming took off 3 bases at V and 1 base at J, with 13 bases between the two ends. The CDR3 extends over 15 amino acids.

This chain joins TRBV19 and TRBJ1-5; D perhaps matches TRBD1 (6 bases). This CDR3 comprises 12 residues. Germline values: CDR1 LNHDA, CDR2 SQIVND (reference sequence). The V gene lost 8 bases and the J gene lost 7 bases, with 12 bases spanning the gap. The CDR3 DNA is TGTGCCAGTGAACAGGGCTCACAGCCCCAGCATTTT. The encoded protein is CASEQGSQPQHF.

The chain couples TRBV5-4 to TRBJ2-3, with TRBD2 identical over 8 bases. V was clipped by 1 base and J by 3 bases; unmatched bases: 4. Germline lookup yields CDR1 SGHNT and CDR2 YYREEE (reference sequence). This CDR3 has 15 amino acids. The CDR3 DNA is TGTGCCAGCAGCTTGTACCGCGGGGGGACAGATACGCAGTATTTT. Residues: CASSLYRGGTDTQYF. Full variable domain (missing parts from reference TRBV5-4 and TRBJ2-3): ETGVTQSPTHLIKTRGQQVTLRCSSQSGHNTVSWYQQALGQGPQFIFQYYREEENGRGNFPPRFSGLQFPNYSSELNVNALELDDSALYLCASSLYRGGTDTQYFGPGTRLTVL.

The V and J genes are TRBV6-6 and TRBJ2-7; TRBD1 matches 7 bases. The germline gives CDR1 MNHNY, CDR2 SVGAGI (reference sequence). The trim removed 6 bases at V and 5 bases at J, leaving 7 bases unmatched. The CDR3 is 13 residues long. CDR3 sequence reads: CASSSRQGNEQYF. DNA of the CDR3: TGTGCCAGCAGCTCCCGACAGGGAAACGAGCAGTACTTC.

The chain carries TRBV27 and TRBJ1-1; 7 positions agree with TRBD1. V lost 6 bases, J lost 10 bases, and 14 bases stayed unmatched. CDR1 is MNHEY and CDR2 is SMNVEV in the germline V gene (reference sequence). This CDR3 has 14 residues. As DNA, the CDR3 is TGTGCCAGCAGCCACAGGGACAGATTAGGAGGAGCTTTCTTT. As protein: CASSHRDRLGGAFF.

DNA of the CDR3: TGTGCCAGCAGTTTCGCTTGGCCCTACAATGAGCAGTTCTTC. It translates to CASSFAWPYNEQFF. The V call is TRBV27, the J call TRBJ2-1; D uncertain. CDR3 size: 14 residues. Per the germline V gene, CDR1 is MNHEY and CDR2 is SMNVEV (reference sequence). The germline V and J ends were trimmed by 3 bases and 2 bases, with 8 bases remaining between them.

A note on this clone: Other DNA sequences in the sample encode the same CDR3. This chain links TRBV19 with TRBJ1-1; no firm D call. Germline assignment: CDR1 LNHDA and CDR2 SQIVND (reference sequence). This CDR3 has 14 residues. Trimming left V 1 base short and J 1 base short, with 7 bases between. The CDR3 reads CASSIGRGNTEAFF. The CDR3 nucleotides are TGTGCCAGTAGTATAGGCAGAGGGAACACTGAAGCTTTCTTT.

This clone was counted a few times. The V and J genes are TRBV9 and TRBJ2-1; tentatively, D is TRBD2 (6 bases). The V end lost 1 base, the J end lost 4 bases, and 15 bases lay between the germline ends. CDR1 is SGDLS and CDR2 is YYNGEE in the germline V gene. The CDR3 is 16 amino acids. The DNA for the CDR3 is TGTGCCAGCAGCGTAAGGGTGGGAGGCCGATACAATGAGCAGTTCTTC. Protein sequence: CASSVRVGGRYNEQFF.

On this clone: One end of the junction does not line up with germline, which may come from a read error. The rearrangement joins TRBV5-1 to TRBJ2-7, with no clear D. This CDR3 is built from 11 residues. The germline CDR1 and CDR2 sequences are SGHRS and YFSETQ. The CDR3 region has the DNA TGCTCCAGCAGCTCAGTCAGCGAGCAGTACTTC. Its translation is CSSSSVSEQYF.

The chain links TRBV7-9 to TRBJ2-2, with 7 bases lining up with TRBD1. The CDR3 is 15 amino acids. J lost 1 base, V lost 5 bases, and 4 bases had no gene match. Looked up from germline, CDR1 is SEHNR and CDR2 is FQNEAQ (reference sequence). CDR3 DNA sequence: TGTGCCAGCAGCCCCCGGACAGGGAACACCGGGGAGCTGTTTTTT. The encoded protein is CASSPRTGNTGELFF.

The rearrangement joins TRBV6-1 to TRBJ2-3; 10 nucleotides align to TRBD2. V lost 4 bases, J lost 2 bases, and 6 bases stayed unmatched. The CDR3 runs 16 residues. Germline CDR1 reads MNHNS; CDR2 reads SASEGT. This CDR3 reads CASSAFSGRNTDTQYF. The CDR3 nucleotides read TGTGCCAGCAGTGCCTTTAGCGGGAGGAACACAGATACGCAGTATTTT.

This chain connects TRBV4-1 to TRBJ2-3; no definite D call. The V and J ends lost 1 base and 6 bases respectively, with 20 bases between them. The CDR3 has 17 residues. Germline V CDR1 and CDR2: MGHRA, YSYEKL. Here the CDR3 reads CASSQGHLASPRDTQYF. In DNA form, the CDR3 reads TGCGCCAGCAGCCAAGGTCATCTGGCCTCCCCGAGGGATACGCAGTATTTT.

J is TRBJ2-1 and V is TRBV27, with D possibly being TRBD1 (6 bases). V was shortened by 4 bases and J by 1 base, with 11 bases between the two germline ends. Per the germline V gene, CDR1 is MNHEY and CDR2 is SMNVEV (reference sequence). The CDR3 is made up of 15 amino acids. In DNA form, the CDR3 reads TGTGCCAGCAGTTGGGGGACAAAATCCTACAATGAGCAGTTCTTC. Translating gives CASSWGTKSYNEQFF.